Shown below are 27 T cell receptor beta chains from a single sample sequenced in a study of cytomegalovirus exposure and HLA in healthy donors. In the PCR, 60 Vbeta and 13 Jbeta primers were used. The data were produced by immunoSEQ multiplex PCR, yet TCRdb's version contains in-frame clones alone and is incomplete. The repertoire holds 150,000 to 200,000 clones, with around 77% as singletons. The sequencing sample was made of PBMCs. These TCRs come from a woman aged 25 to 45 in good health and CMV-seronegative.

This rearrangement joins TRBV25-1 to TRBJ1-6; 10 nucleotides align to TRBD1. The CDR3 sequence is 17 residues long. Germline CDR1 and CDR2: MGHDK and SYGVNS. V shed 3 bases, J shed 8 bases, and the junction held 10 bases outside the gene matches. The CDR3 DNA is TGTGCCAGCAGTGATTTCACACCGGGACAGGGGTATTCACCCCTCCACTTT. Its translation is CASSDFTPGQGYSPLHF.

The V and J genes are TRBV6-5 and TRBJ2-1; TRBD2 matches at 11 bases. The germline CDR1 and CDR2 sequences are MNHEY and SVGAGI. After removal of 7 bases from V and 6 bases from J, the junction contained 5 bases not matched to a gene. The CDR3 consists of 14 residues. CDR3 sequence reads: CASKPSGGINEQFF. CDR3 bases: TGTGCCAGCAAACCTAGCGGGGGGATCAATGAGCAGTTCTTC.

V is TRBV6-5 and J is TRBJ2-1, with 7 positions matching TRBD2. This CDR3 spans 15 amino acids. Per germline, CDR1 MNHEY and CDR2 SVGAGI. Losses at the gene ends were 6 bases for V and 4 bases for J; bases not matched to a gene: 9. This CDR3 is CASRKTGGTYNEQFF. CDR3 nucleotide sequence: TGTGCCAGCAGGAAAACCGGGGGGACGTACAATGAGCAGTTCTTC.

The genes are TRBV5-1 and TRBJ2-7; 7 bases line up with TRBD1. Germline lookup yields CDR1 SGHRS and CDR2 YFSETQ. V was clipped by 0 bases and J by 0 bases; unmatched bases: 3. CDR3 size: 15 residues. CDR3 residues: CASSLARDSSYEQYF. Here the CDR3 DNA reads TGCGCCAGCAGCTTGGCCCGGGACAGCTCCTACGAGCAGTACTTC.

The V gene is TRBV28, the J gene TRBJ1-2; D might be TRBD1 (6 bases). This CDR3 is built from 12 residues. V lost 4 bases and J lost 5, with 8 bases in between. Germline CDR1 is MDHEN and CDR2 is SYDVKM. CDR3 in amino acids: CASSSGQYGYTF. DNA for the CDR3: TGTGCCAGCAGTTCCGGACAGTATGGCTACACCTTC.

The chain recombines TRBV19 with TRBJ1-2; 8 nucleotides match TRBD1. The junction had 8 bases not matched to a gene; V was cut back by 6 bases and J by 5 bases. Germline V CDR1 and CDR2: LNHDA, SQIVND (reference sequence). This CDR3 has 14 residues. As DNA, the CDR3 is TGTGCCAGTAGATTAACAGGGGGTGGTTATGGCTACACCTTC. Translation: CASRLTGGGYGYTF.

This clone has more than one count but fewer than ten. The CDR3 reads CASSVALGGGATDTQYF. The CDR3 DNA is TGTGCCAGCAGCGTAGCTCTGGGCGGGGGGGCCACAGATACGCAGTATTTT. This chain uses TRBV9 with TRBJ2-3, with 9 bases that match TRBD2. The CDR3 contains 17 residues. In germline, CDR1 is SGDLS, CDR2 YYNGEE. V lost 0 bases and J lost 2; bases outside the gene matches: 7.

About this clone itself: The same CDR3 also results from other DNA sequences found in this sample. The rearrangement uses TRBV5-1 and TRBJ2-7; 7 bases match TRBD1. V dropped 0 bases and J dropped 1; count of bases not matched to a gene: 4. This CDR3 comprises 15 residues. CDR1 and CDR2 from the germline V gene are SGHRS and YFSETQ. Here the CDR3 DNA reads TGCGCCAGCAGCTTGGGACAGGGTTTTTCCTACGAGCAGTACTTC. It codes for CASSLGQGFSYEQYF.

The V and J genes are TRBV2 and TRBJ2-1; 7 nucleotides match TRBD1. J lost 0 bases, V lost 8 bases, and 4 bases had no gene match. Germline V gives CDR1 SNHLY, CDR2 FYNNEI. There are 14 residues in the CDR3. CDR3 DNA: TGTGCCAGCTCGACAGGGAGCTCCTACAATGAGCAGTTCTTC. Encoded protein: CASSTGSSYNEQFF. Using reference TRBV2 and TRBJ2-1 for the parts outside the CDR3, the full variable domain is EPEVTQTPSHQVTQMGQEVILRCVPISNHLYFYWYRQILGQKVEFLVSFYNNEISEKSEIFDDQFSVERPDGSNFTLKIRSTKLEDSAMYFCASSTGSSYNEQFFGPGTRLTVL.

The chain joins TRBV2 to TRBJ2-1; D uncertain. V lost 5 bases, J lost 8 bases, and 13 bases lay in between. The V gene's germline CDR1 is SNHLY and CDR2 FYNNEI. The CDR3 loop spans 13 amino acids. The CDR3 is CASSSLGIHEQFF. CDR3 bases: TGTGCCAGCAGTTCGCTAGGTATCCATGAGCAGTTCTTC.

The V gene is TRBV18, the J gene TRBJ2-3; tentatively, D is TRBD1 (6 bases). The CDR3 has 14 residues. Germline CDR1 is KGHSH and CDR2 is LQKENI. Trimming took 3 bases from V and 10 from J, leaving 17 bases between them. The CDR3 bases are TGTGCCAGCTCACCGATACGGGACACGTCCTCGCAGTATTTT. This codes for CASSPIRDTSSQYF.

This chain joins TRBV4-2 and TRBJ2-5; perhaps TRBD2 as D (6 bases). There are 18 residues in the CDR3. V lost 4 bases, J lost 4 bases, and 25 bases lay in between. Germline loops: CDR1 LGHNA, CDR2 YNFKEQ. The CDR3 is CASSRPGVINQGGETQYF. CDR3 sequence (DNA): TGTGCCAGCAGCCGCCCGGGGGTAATCAATCAAGGCGGAGAGACCCAGTACTTC.

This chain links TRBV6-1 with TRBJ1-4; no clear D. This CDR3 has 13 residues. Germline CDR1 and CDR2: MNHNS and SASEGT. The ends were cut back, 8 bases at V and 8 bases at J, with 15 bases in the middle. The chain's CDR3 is CASRVGPGEKLFF. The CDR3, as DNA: TGTGCCAGCCGAGTGGGTCCGGGGGAAAAACTGTTTTTT.

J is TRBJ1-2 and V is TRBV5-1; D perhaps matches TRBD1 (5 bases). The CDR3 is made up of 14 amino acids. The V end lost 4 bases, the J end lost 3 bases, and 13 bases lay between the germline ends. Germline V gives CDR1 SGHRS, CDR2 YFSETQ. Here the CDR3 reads CASSPQGGDYGYTF. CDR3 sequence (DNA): TGCGCCAGCAGCCCTCAGGGTGGGGACTATGGCTACACCTTC. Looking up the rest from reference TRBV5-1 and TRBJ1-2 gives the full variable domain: KAGVTQTPRYLIKTRGQQVTLSCSPISGHRSVSWYQQTPGQGLQFLFEYFSETQRNKGNFPGRFSGRQFSNSRSEMNVSTLELGDSALYLCASSPQGGDYGYTFGSGTRLTVV.

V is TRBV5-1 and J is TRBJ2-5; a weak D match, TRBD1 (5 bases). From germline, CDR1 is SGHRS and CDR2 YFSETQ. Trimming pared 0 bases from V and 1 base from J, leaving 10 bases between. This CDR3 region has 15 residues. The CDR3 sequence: CASSLVLGAQETQYF. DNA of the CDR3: TGCGCCAGCAGCTTGGTCTTAGGGGCCCAAGAGACCCAGTACTTC.

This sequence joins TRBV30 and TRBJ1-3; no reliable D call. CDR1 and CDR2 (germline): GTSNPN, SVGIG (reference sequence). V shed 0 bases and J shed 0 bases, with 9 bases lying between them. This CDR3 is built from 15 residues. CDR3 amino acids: CAWSVVAGSGNTIYF. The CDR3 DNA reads TGTGCCTGGAGTGTAGTGGCAGGCTCTGGAAACACCATATATTTT. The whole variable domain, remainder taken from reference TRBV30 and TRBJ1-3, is SQTIHQWPATLVQPVGSPLSLECTVEGTSNPNLYWYRQAAGRGLQLLFYSVGIGQISSEVPQNLSASRPQDRQFILSSKKLLLSDSGFYLCAWSVVAGSGNTIYFGEGSWLTVV.

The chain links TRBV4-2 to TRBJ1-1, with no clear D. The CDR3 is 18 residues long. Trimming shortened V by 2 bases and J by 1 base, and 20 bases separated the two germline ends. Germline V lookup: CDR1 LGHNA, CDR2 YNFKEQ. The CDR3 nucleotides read TGTGCCAGCAGCCAACCACGTCGTCTGGCAGGTCGGAACACTGAAGCTTTCTTT. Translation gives CASSQPRRLAGRNTEAFF.

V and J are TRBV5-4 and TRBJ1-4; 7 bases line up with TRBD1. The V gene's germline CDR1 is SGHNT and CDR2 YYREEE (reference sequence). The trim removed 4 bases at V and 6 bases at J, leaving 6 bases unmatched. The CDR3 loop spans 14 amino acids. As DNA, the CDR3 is TGTGCCAGCAGCCGGGACAGCAGTTATGAAAAACTGTTTTTT. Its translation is CASSRDSSYEKLFF.

The CDR3 nucleotides read TGTGCCTGGAGTGTATATGGGCAGGGGAGACATGGCTACACCTTC. This codes for CAWSVYGQGRHGYTF. V gene TRBV30 combines with J gene TRBJ1-2, with a tentative D call TRBD1 (6 bases). Per germline, CDR1 GTSNPN and CDR2 SVGIG (reference sequence). V lost 0 bases to trimming and J lost 6 bases, with 17 bases between them. This CDR3 is 15 amino acids long. Full variable domain (missing parts from reference TRBV30 and TRBJ1-2): SQTIHQWPATLVQPVGSPLSLECTVEGTSNPNLYWYRQAAGRGLQLLFYSVGIGQISSEVPQNLSASRPQDRQFILSSKKLLLSDSGFYLCAWSVYGQGRHGYTFGSGTRLTVV.

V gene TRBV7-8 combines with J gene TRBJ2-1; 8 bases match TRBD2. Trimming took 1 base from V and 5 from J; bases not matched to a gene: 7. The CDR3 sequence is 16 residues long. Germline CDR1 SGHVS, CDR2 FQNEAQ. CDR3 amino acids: CASSLVGTSRNNEQFF. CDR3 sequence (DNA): TGTGCCAGCAGCTTAGTTGGGACTAGTCGTAACAATGAGCAGTTCTTC. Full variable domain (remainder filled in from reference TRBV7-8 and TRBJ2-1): GAGVSQSPRYKVAKRGQDVALRCDPISGHVSLFWYQQALGQGPEFLTYFQNEAQLDKSGLPSDRFFAERPEGSVSTLKIQRTQQEDSAVYLCASSLVGTSRNNEQFFGPGTRLTVL.

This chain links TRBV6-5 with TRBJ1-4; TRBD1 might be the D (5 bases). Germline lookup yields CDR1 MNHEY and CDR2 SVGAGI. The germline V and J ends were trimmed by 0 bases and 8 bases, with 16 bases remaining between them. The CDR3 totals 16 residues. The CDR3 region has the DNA TGTGCCAGCAGTTACTCTGCATGGGGGGATCGGGAAAAACTGTTTTTT. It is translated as CASSYSAWGDREKLFF.

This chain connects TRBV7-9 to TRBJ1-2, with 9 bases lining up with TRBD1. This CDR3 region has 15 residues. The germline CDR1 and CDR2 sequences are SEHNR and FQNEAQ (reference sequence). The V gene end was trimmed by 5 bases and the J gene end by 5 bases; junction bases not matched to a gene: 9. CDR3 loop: CASSEGQGTWYGYTF. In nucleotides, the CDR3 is TGTGCCAGCAGCGAAGGACAGGGGACTTGGTATGGCTACACCTTC.

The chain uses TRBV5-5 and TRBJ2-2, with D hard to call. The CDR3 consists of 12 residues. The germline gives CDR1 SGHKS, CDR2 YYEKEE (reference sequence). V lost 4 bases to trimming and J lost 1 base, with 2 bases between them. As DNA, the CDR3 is TGTGCCAGCAGCCTGAACACCGGGGAGCTGTTTTTT. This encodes CASSLNTGELFF.

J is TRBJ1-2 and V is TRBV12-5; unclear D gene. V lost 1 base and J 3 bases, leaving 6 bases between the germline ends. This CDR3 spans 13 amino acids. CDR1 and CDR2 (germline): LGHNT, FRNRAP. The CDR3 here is CASGLDSHYGYTF. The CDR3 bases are TGTGCTAGTGGTTTGGACAGTCACTATGGCTACACCTTC.

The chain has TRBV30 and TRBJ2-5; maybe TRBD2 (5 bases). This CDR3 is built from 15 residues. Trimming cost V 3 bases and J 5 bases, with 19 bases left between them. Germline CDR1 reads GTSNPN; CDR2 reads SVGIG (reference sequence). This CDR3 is CAWRSRTWPGETQYF. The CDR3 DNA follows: TGTGCCTGGAGGTCTCGGACCTGGCCGGGGGAGACCCAGTACTTC.

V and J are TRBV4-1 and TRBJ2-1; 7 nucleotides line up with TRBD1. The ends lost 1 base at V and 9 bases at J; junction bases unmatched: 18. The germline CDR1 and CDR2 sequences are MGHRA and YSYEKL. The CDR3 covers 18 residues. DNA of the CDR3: TGCGCCAGCAGCCAAGTTTCAGGGGGTGTGGGGAATAGTGGTGAGCAGTTCTTC. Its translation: CASSQVSGGVGNSGEQFF.

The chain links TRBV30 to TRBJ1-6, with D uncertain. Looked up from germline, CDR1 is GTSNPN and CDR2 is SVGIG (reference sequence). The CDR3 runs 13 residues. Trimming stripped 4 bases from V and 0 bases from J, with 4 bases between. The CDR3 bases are TGTGCCTGGACCAGCTCCTATAATTCACCCCTCCACTTT. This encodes CAWTSSYNSPLHF.